This T cell receptor beta chain was identified during a study of OX40 agonist ivuxolimab in advanced cancers. Whole-study context: Three patients got partial responses; one had hepatocellular carcinoma and two had cutaneous melanoma.

Profiled with immunoSEQ multiplex PCR; TCRdb holds only in-frame clones, not every one. The sample has 85,000 to 100,000 clones, about 91% seen once. Trimming removed 6 bases from V and 2 bases from J, with 10 bases in between. This CDR3 is built from 14 residues. Germline V gene lookup returns CDR1 LNHDA and CDR2 SQIVND (reference sequence). Systemic immunosuppression or autoimmune disease history was grounds to exclude patients. This clonotype was sampled from an adult with an advanced solid tumor such as melanoma, head and neck, liver or kidney cancer. The chain recombines TRBV19 with TRBJ1-4, with D perhaps TRBD1 (5 bases). The specimen was CD4+ or CD8+ T cells sorted from blood, collected in a trial of the OX40 agonist ivuxolimab. Here the CDR3 DNA reads TGTGCCAGTAGATTACAGGCGACTAATGAAAAACTGTTTTTT. Translation: CASRLQATNEKLFF.